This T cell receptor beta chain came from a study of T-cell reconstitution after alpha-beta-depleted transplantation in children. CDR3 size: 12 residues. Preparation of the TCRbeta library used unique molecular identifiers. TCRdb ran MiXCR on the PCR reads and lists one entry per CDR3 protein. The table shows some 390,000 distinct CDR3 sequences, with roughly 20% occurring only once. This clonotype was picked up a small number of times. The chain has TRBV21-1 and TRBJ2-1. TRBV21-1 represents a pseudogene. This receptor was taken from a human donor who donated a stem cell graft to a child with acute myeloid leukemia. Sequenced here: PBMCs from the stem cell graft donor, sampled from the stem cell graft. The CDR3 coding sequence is TGTGCCAGCAGCAAACAAAAACGAGAGCAGTTCTTC. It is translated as CASSKQKREQFF.